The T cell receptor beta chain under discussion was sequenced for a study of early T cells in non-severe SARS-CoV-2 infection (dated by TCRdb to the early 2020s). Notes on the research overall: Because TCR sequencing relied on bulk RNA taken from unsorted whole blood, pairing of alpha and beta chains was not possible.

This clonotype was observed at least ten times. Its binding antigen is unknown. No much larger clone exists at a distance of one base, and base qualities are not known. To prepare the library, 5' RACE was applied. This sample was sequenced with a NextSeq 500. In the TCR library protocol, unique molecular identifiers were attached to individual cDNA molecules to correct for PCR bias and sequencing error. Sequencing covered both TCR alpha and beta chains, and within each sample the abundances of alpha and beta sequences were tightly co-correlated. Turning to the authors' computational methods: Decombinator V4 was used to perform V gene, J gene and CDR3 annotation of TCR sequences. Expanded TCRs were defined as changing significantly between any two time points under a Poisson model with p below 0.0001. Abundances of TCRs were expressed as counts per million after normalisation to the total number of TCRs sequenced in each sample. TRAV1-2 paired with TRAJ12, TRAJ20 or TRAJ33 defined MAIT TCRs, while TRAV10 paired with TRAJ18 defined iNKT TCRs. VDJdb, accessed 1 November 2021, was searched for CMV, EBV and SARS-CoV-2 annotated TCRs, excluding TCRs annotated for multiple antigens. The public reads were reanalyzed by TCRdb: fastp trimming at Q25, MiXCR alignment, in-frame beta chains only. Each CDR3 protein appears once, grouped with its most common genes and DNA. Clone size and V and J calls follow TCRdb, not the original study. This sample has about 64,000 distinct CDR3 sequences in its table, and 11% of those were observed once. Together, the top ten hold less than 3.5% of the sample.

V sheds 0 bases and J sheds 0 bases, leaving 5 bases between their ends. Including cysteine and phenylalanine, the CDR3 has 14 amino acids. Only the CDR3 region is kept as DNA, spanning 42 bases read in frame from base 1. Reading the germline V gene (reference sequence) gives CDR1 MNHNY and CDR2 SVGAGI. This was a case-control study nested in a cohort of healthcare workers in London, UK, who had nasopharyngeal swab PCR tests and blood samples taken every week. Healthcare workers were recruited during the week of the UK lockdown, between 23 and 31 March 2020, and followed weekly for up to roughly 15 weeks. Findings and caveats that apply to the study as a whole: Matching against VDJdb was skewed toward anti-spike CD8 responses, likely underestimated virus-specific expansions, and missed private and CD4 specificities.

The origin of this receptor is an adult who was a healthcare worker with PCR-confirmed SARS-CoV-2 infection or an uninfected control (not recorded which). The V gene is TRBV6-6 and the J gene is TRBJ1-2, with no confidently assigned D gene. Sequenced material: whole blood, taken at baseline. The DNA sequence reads TGTGCCAGCAGTTACTCGAGGGCTAACTATGGCTACACCTTC. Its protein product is CASSYSRANYGYTF.